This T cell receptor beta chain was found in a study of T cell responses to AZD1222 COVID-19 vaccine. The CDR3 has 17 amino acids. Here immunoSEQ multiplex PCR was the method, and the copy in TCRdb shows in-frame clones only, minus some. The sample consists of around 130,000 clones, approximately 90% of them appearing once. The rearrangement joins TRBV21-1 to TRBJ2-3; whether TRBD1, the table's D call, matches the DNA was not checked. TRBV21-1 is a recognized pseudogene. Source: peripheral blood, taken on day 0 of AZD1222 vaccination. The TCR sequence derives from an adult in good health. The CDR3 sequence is CASSKDEDITSTDTQYF. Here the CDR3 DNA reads TGTGCCAGCAGCAAAGATGAGGACATTACTAGCACAGATACGCAGTATTTT.